The 25 T cell receptor beta chains listed next were all sequenced from one sample in a study of CD8 T cells in ankylosing spondylitis. Study observations and caveats: Blood from ankylosing spondylitis patients appeared to carry a characteristic eight-variant TCR beta motif.

These receptors lack a known antigen. TCRdb independently ran MiXCR on the 5' RACE reads; one entry per CDR3 protein. Among 200,000 to 250,000 distinct CDR3 sequences listed, about 6.7% were seen once. Input material: blood, either unsorted or a sorted T cell fraction (not recorded which). The receptors originated from a male donor with ankylosing spondylitis.

This clonotype has at least ten counts. V is TRBV28 and J is TRBJ2-7; 8 bases agree with TRBD1. V lost 6 bases, J lost 0 bases, and 10 bases stayed unmatched. The CDR3 extends over 16 amino acids. The germline V gene has CDR1 MDHEN and CDR2 SYDVKM. The CDR3 bases are TGTGCCAGCAGAGACCCCGGACAGGGAATCTCCTACGAGCAGTACTTC. Protein sequence: CASRDPGQGISYEQYF.

In regard to this clonotype: A read error is likely, as this CDR3 ends without the conserved phenylalanine or tryptophan. V and J are TRBV6-5 and TRBJ2-3; no definite D call. Germline CDR1 is MNHEY and CDR2 is SVGAGI. Trimming left V 0 bases short and J 4 bases short, with 14 bases between. The CDR3 contains 16 residues. The CDR3 coding sequence is TGTGCCAGCAGTTACTCTTTAGTGGTCCTGGCAGATACGCAGTATTCT. Translating gives CASSYSLVVLADTQYS.

In this sample, this clonotype turned up many times. V and J are TRBV20-1 and TRBJ2-1; D may match TRBD1 or TRBD2 (5 bases each). This CDR3 is built from 14 residues. CDR1 and CDR2 from the germline V gene are DFQATT and SNEGSKA (reference sequence). Trimming removed 3 bases from V and 8 bases from J, with 17 bases in between. In DNA form, the CDR3 reads TGCAGTGCTAGGGTGGGGACGATTGGCGATGAGCAGTTCTTC. Its translation is CSARVGTIGDEQFF.

This clonotype has ten or more counts. V and J are TRBV29-1 and TRBJ2-7; D not resolved. The CDR3 is made up of 14 amino acids. Trimming took off 2 bases at V and 4 bases at J, with 15 bases between the two ends. Germline values: CDR1 SQVTM, CDR2 ANQGSEA. This CDR3 is CSVERPTYPYEQYF. The CDR3 bases are TGCAGCGTTGAAAGACCGACCTACCCTTACGAGCAGTACTTC.

This clonotype was seen repeatedly, ten times or more. The chain combines TRBV6-1 with TRBJ1-1, with a possible D match to TRBD1 (5 bases). The CDR3 is made up of 14 amino acids. The V end lost 6 bases, the J end lost 5 bases, and 16 bases lay between the germline ends. CDR1 and CDR2 (germline): MNHNS, SASEGT. The CDR3 is CASRGLPRATEAFF. The CDR3 DNA follows: TGTGCCAGCAGAGGACTCCCCAGGGCTACTGAAGCTTTCTTT.

This clonotype was counted ten times or more. The rearrangement uses TRBV7-8 and TRBJ1-1; D is unresolved. This CDR3 is built from 12 residues. The germline V and J ends were trimmed by 3 bases and 3 bases, with 5 bases remaining between them. The V gene's germline CDR1 is SGHVS and CDR2 FQNEAQ. The CDR3 region has the DNA TGTGCCAGCAGCTTGAGGGACACTGAAGCTTTCTTT. Its translation: CASSLRDTEAFF.

The V gene is TRBV9, the J gene TRBJ2-7, with D possibly matching TRBD2 (5 bases). The germline V gene encodes CDR1 SGDLS and CDR2 YYNGEE. V was trimmed by 0 bases and J by 7 bases, leaving 17 bases between them. CDR3 length: 15 residues. The CDR3 reads CASSVGTEGLWEQYF. CDR3 sequence (DNA): TGTGCCAGCAGCGTAGGGACTGAGGGCTTGTGGGAGCAGTACTTC.

Many counts were recorded for this clonotype. V gene TRBV12-3 or TRBV12-4 combines with J gene TRBJ2-1; D tentatively fits TRBD1 or TRBD2 (5 bases each). This CDR3 region has 14 residues. Between the trimmed V and J ends, which lost 6 bases and 5 bases, there was a span of 14 bases. The CDR3 is CASRNRDGDNEQFF. As DNA, the CDR3 is TGTGCCAGCAGAAACCGGGACGGTGACAATGAGCAGTTCTTC.

Many counts were recorded for this clonotype. The chain links TRBV29-1 to TRBJ2-7, with D tentatively TRBD1 (5 bases). Per germline, CDR1 SQVTM and CDR2 ANQGSEA. This CDR3 spans 11 amino acids. Trimming shortened V by 6 bases and J by 2 bases, and 8 bases separated the two germline ends. Here the CDR3 reads CSVRQTYEQYF. CDR3 DNA: TGCAGCGTGCGACAGACCTACGAGCAGTACTTC.

This clonotype was seen a few times. The chain employs TRBV7-9 and TRBJ1-2; D perhaps matches TRBD1 (5 bases). Germline CDR1 SEHNR, CDR2 FQNEAQ (reference sequence). This CDR3 has 16 residues. The V and J ends lost 4 bases and 3 bases respectively, with 18 bases between them. The CDR3 nucleotides read TGTGCCAGCAGCTGGAACCGGGACCTTGGGGACTATGGCTACACCTTC. As protein: CASSWNRDLGDYGYTF.

This clonotype was picked up many times. Here the CDR3 reads CASSPMPYEQYF. The CDR3 nucleotides read TGTGCCAGCAGTCCCATGCCCTACGAGCAGTACTTC. This sequence joins TRBV7-2 and TRBJ2-7; D remains unclear. Germline CDR1 SGHTA, CDR2 FQGNSA. The CDR3 totals 12 residues. The V and J ends lost 6 bases and 2 bases respectively, with 8 bases between them. The full variable domain, its missing parts supplied by reference TRBV7-2 and TRBJ2-7, is GAGVSQSPSNKVTEKGKDVELRCDPISGHTALYWYRQSLGQGLEFLIYFQGNSAPDKSGLPSDRFSAERTGGSVSTLTIQRTQQEDSAVYLCASSPMPYEQYFGPGTRLTVT.

This clonotype was counted a few times. The rearrangement joins TRBV7-8 to TRBJ2-1; weak D call: TRBD2 (6 bases). The CDR3 has 16 residues. The ends were cut back, 2 bases at V and 3 bases at J, with 14 bases in the middle. Germline CDR1 reads SGHVS; CDR2 reads FQNEAQ. The CDR3 coding sequence is TGTGCCAGCAGCTTACGGCCCGGGAGACTCTACAATGAGCAGTTCTTC. It translates to CASSLRPGRLYNEQFF.

This clonotype has more than one count but fewer than ten. The J gene is TRBJ1-1, the V gene TRBV6-2 or TRBV6-3; TRBD1 might be the D (5 bases). The CDR3 loop spans 16 amino acids. Trimming took 0 bases from V and 1 from J, leaving 12 bases between them. Germline CDR1 reads MNHEY; CDR2 reads SVGEGT. CDR3 DNA: TGTGCCAGCAGTTACTCGCACAGGCGGGCGAACACTGAAGCTTTCTTT. Protein product: CASSYSHRRANTEAFF.

This clonotype was observed at least ten times. The chain is built from TRBV6-5 and TRBJ2-1, with 9 nucleotides matching TRBD2. The V gene's germline CDR1 is MNHEY and CDR2 SVGAGI. Trimming took 4 bases from V and 8 from J; bases not matched to a gene: 6. This CDR3 is 14 amino acids long. The CDR3 region has the DNA TGTGCCAGCAGTTCTAGCGGGATTTTCGATGAGCAGTTCTTC. As protein: CASSSSGIFDEQFF.

This clonotype was observed at least ten times. At one end the junction does not follow the germline gene, possibly because of a read error. Here the CDR3 DNA reads TGTGCCAGCAGCCTGACAGTCGGCGGCTACACTTTC. This encodes CASSLTVGGYTF. The rearrangement joins TRBV14 to TRBJ1-2, with D possibly TRBD1 on 5 matching bases. This CDR3 region has 12 residues. CDR1 is SGHDN and CDR2 is FVKESK in the germline V gene.

This clonotype was recorded at least ten times. V is TRBV3-1 and J is TRBJ1-2; D ambiguous. The CDR3 has 15 residues. V lost 2 bases to trimming and J lost 4 bases, with 14 bases between them. Germline CDR1 reads LGHDT; CDR2 reads YNNKEL (reference sequence). For the CDR3, the DNA is TGTGCCAGCAGCCAAATGGACCTTTTGGGCTATGGCTACACCTTC. The encoded protein is CASSQMDLLGYGYTF.

The rearrangement links TRBV7-9 to TRBJ1-6, with TRBD1 matching 7 bases. The CDR3 loop spans 16 amino acids. Per germline, CDR1 SEHNR and CDR2 FQNEAQ (reference sequence). Trimming took 6 bases from V and 2 from J; bases not matched to a gene: 7. The CDR3 reads CASRTPGGAYNSPLHF. CDR3 DNA sequence: TGTGCCAGCAGGACACCAGGGGGGGCCTATAATTCACCCCTCCACTTT.

This clonotype was observed many times. The rearrangement uses TRBV6-5 and TRBJ1-1; tentatively, D is TRBD1 (5 bases). This CDR3 has 13 amino acids. V lost 2 bases, J lost 3 bases, and 7 bases lay in between. The germline CDR1 and CDR2 sequences are MNHEY and SVGAGI. CDR3 nucleotide sequence: TGTGCCAGCAGTTACGAAGGGGACACTGAAGCTTTCTTT. It yields the protein CASSYEGDTEAFF.

This clonotype was seen only a few times. The chain uses TRBV20-1 and TRBJ2-7, with 7 positions matching TRBD1. Germline V gene data show CDR1 as DFQATT and CDR2 as SNEGSKA (reference sequence). The CDR3 has 13 amino acids. V gave up 4 bases and J gave up 3 bases; unmatched junction bases: 6. CDR3 in DNA: TGCAGTGCTAAGTGGACAGGCGACTACGAGCAGTACTTC. Translation: CSAKWTGDYEQYF.

This clonotype was seen repeatedly, ten times or more. The chain links TRBV20-1 to TRBJ1-1; no clear D. Trimming removed 5 bases at V and 1 base at J, with 8 bases between. The germline gives CDR1 DFQATT, CDR2 SNEGSKA (reference sequence). This CDR3 region has 12 residues. CDR3 bases: TGCAGTGCTGGACCAGCGAACACTGAAGCTTTCTTT. Its translation: CSAGPANTEAFF.

This clonotype was observed at least ten times. The V gene is TRBV6-2 or TRBV6-3, the J gene TRBJ2-7, with D tentatively TRBD2 (6 bases). Germline-derived CDR1 and CDR2 are MNHEY and SVGEGT. The CDR3 length is 13 residues. V lost 3 bases to trimming and J lost 6 bases, with 12 bases between them. For the CDR3, the DNA is TGTGCCAGCAGTTATCAGGGAGGAGGCGAGCAGTACTTC. Translating gives CASSYQGGGEQYF.

The table lists this clonotype with many counts. The V gene is TRBV5-5, the J gene TRBJ2-3; 7 bases are a match to TRBD2. V shed 2 bases, J shed 0 bases, and the junction held 9 bases outside the gene matches. Germline V gene sequence: CDR1 SGHKS, CDR2 YYEKEE (reference sequence). CDR3 size: 17 residues. The CDR3 is CASSLRPPGGSTDTQYF. CDR3 sequence (DNA): TGTGCCAGCAGCTTAAGGCCGCCCGGGGGGAGCACAGATACGCAGTATTTT.

The chain has TRBV4-3 and TRBJ1-2; no definite D call. Germline CDR1 LGHNA, CDR2 YSLEER. V dropped 1 base and J dropped 2 bases, with 14 bases sitting between them. CDR3 length: 16 amino acids. The CDR3 DNA sequence: TGCGCCAGCAGCCAAGGACCTGTCGGGCCAAACTATGGCTACACCTTC. Protein: CASSQGPVGPNYGYTF.

This clonotype was detected many times. CDR3 nucleotides: TGTGCCAGCACCATTAGAGAAGAGCAAGAGACCCAGTACTTC. Translating gives CASTIREEQETQYF. The chain is built from TRBV28 and TRBJ2-5, with D uncertain. Germline values: CDR1 MDHEN, CDR2 SYDVKM. The germline V and J ends were trimmed by 7 bases and 2 bases, with 14 bases remaining between them. The CDR3 extends over 14 amino acids.

This clonotype has a count of ten or more. V gene TRBV10-2 combines with J gene TRBJ2-5, with TRBD2 matching over 15 bases. The ends lost 4 bases at V and 5 bases at J; junction bases unmatched: 2. Germline CDR1 and CDR2: WSHSY and SAAADI. The CDR3 length is 15 residues. CDR3 loop: CASSGGLAGGETQYF. CDR3 nucleotides: TGCGCCAGCAGTGGAGGACTAGCGGGGGGGGAGACCCAGTACTTC.